This T cell receptor (beta chain) is drawn from a study of T cells after yellow fever vaccination. General study results and limits: Clones from primary vaccination mostly reappeared after the booster (roughly 95% CD4, about 88% CD8).

As for this clonotype: What it binds is unknown.

Researchers made TCR cDNA using 5'RACE template switching, and this step added a universal primer site and UMIs. One entry per CDR3 protein results from TCRdb running MiXCR on the 5' RACE reads. This sample carries roughly 340,000 distinct CDR3 sequences, 8.7% of them seen once, and the ten largest clones take roughly 18%. V shed 6 bases and J shed 4 bases, with 8 bases lying between them. CDR3 length: 12 amino acids. Per the germline V gene, CDR1 is SNHLY and CDR2 is FYNNEI. The J gene is TRBJ2-3, the V gene TRBV2; D not certain. The sequenced sample was PBMCs, obtained on the day of the first yellow fever vaccination. This clonotype originated in a man aged 18 to 35 who received the YFV17D yellow fever vaccine. The CDR3, as DNA: TGTGCCAGCAGGGAGAGGTCAGATACGCAGTATTTT. Translated, it gives CASRERSDTQYF.